The present entry profiles one TCR beta chain with its context. This sample was taken from a study of T cell responses to AZD1222 COVID-19 vaccine. Profiling relied on immunoSEQ multiplex PCR, and the TCRdb table lists in-frame clones only, not all of them. The repertoire holds approximately 120,000 clones, with approximately 90% as singletons. The ends lost 0 bases at V and 7 bases at J; junction bases unmatched: 8. CDR3 length equals 16 residues. The V gene's germline CDR1 is MGHRA and CDR2 YSYEKL. Sample: peripheral blood, taken on day 0 of AZD1222 vaccination. This clonotype was obtained from an adult in good health. V and J are TRBV4-1 and TRBJ1-4, with 7 nucleotides matching TRBD1. The CDR3 region has the DNA TGCGCCAGCAGCCAAGAAGCGACAGGGATAGGTGAAAAACTGTTTTTT. Translation gives CASSQEATGIGEKLFF.